The clone carrying this T cell receptor (beta chain) came up many times. Its antigen is unknown. This entry belongs to a study of T cells after posttransplantation cyclophosphamide. Study-level results: Donor-recipient repertoire similarity was low at 1-2 months, rising over year one. Tissue-infiltrating T cells from skin or gut overlapped little with blood T cells. Recipient CMV seropositivity and CMV reactivation strongly tracked TRB clonality.

The CDR3 is 18 residues long. Germline CDR1 is LNHDA and CDR2 is SQIVND (reference sequence). V gave up 5 bases and J gave up 4 bases; unmatched junction bases: 16. Measured with immunoSEQ multiplex PCR; TCRdb has only the in-frame clones, and not every one. The data show about 22,000 clones, none appearing only once, with 4.4% held by the ten largest. On the day of bone marrow donation, the related graft donor provided peripheral blood. Material: PBMCs. The chain joins TRBV19 to TRBJ2-2; 7 positions match TRBD2. The receptor's source is a woman aged 45 to 65 in good health, CMV-negative, and a related stem cell transplant donor. Written as DNA, the CDR3 is TGTGCCAGTAGTCTACCTGTCGTGGGACTACCAACCACCGGGGAGCTGTTTTTT. Translation gives CASSLPVVGLPTTGELFF.